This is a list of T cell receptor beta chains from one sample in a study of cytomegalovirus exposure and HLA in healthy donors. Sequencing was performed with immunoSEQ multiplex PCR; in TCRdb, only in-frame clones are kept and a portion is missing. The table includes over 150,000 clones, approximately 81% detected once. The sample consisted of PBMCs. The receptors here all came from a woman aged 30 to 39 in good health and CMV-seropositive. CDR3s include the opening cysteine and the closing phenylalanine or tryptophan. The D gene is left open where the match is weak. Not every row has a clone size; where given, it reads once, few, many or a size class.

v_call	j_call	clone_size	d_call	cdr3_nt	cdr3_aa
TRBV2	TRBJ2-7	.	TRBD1	TGTGCCAGCAGCACGGACAGGGCCCCCTACGAGCAGTACTTC	CASSTDRAPYEQYF
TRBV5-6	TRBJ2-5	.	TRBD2	TGTGCCAGCAGCTTTGGGACTAGAGTAAAGACCCAGTACTTC	CASSFGTRVKTQYF
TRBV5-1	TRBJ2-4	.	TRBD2	TGCGCCAGCAGCTTAACTAGCGGGGGGGCAGGCATTCAGTACTTC	CASSLTSGGAGIQYF
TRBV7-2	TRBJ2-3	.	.	TGTGCCAGCAGCCCCGGGCGGGGCACAGATACGCAGTATTTT	CASSPGRGTDTQYF
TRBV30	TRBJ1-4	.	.	TGTGCCTGGACCGCTCGAACAGGGCTTTGGGAAAAACTGTTTTTT	CAWTARTGLWEKLFF
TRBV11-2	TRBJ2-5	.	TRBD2	TGTGCCAGCAGACACGGGGGGGCCGAGACCCAGTACTTC	CASRHGGAETQYF
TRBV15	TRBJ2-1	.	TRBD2	TGTGCCACCAGCAGAGATCTGTTCAGAGGAGCGGGGGACTATAACAATGAGCAGTTCTTC	CATSRDLFRGAGDYNNEQFF
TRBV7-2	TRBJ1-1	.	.	TGTGCCAGCAGCTTAGCGCATCGGTACACTGAAGCTTTCTTT	CASSLAHRYTEAFF
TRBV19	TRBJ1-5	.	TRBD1	TGTGCCAGTCAGGCAGGGGGTCAGCCCCAGCATTTT	CASQAGGQPQHF
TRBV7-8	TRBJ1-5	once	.	TGTGCCAGCAGCTTAGGTCGGGGGTTTAGCAATCAGCCCCAGCATTTT	CASSLGRGFSNQPQHF
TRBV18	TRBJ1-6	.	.	TGTGCCAGCTCACCACCGGGGGAGGGACTTTCACCCCTCCACTTT	CASSPPGEGLSPLHF
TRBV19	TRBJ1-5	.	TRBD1	TGTGCCAGTAGTTCCCGCGGCAGGGGGAATCAGCCCCAGCATTTT	CASSSRGRGNQPQHF
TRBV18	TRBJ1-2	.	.	TGTGCCAGCTCAATAGACAGTAACTATGGCTACACCTTC	CASSIDSNYGYTF
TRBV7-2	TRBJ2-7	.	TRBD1	TGTGCCAGCAGCCGACCGGGACAGATCTACGAGCAGTACTTC	CASSRPGQIYEQYF
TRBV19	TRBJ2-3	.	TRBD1	TGTGCCAGTAGCATGACCCCGGGACAGCGCACAGATACGCAGTATTTT	CASSMTPGQRTDTQYF
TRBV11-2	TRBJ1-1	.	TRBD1	TGTGCTACAGACAGGGCCGGAAACACTGAAGCTTTCTTT	CATDRAGNTEAFF
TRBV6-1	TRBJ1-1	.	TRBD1	TGTGCCAGCAGTGGGGACAGGTACACTGAAGCTTTCTTT	CASSGDRYTEAFF
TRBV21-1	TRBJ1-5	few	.	TGTGCCAGCAGCAAAGCGCCCGCGACAGCAAATCAGCCCCAGCATTTT	CASSKAPATANQPQHF
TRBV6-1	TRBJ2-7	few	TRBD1	TGTGCCAGCAGTGGCGGCAGGGGGCGAGTCGAGCAGTACTTC	CASSGGRGRVEQYF
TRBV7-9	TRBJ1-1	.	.	TGTGCCAGCAGCTTCTCCCTAGACGAAGCTTTCTTT	CASSFSLDEAFF
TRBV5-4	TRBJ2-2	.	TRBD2	TGTGCCAGCAGCTTTAGCGGGGGGGTCGGGGAGCTGTTTTTT	CASSFSGGVGELFF
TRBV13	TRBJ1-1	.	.	TGTGCCAGCAGCTTAGGGTCAGTGAACACTGAAGCTTTCTTT	CASSLGSVNTEAFF
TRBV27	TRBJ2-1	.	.	TGTGCCAGCAGTCAAACCCCGAGCTCCTACAATGAGCAGTTCTTC	CASSQTPSSYNEQFF
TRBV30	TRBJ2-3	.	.	TGTGCCTGGTATGGCACAGATACGCAGTATTTT	CAWYGTDTQYF
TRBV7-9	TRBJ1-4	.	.	TGTTCCAGCAGCTTAGTTATTTCCCTCAGGCCAACATCTGAAAAACTGTTTTTT	CSSSLVISLRPTSEKLFF
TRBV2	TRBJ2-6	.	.	TGTGCCAGCAGTAGATTAGGAGGGGTTGGGGCCAACGTCCTGACTTTC	CASSRLGGVGANVLTF
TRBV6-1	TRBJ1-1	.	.	TGTGCCAGCAGTGAAAAGACGGCAGGCAGTGGGACTGAAGCTTTCTTT	CASSEKTAGSGTEAFF
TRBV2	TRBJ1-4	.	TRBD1	TGTGCCAGCAGTGAAATGGGGGACAGGGGGATTTTT	CASSEMGDRGIF
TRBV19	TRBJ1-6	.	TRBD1	TGTGCCAGTAATCACAGGGGCAATTCACCCCTCCACTTT	CASNHRGNSPLHF
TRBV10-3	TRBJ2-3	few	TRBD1	TGTGCCATCAGGATGACAGGGGTCACAGATACGCAGTATTTT	CAIRMTGVTDTQYF
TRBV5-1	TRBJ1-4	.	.	TGCGCCAGCAGCTTGGATAGAAAACTGTTTTTT	CASSLDRKLFF
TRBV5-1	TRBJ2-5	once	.	TGCGCCAGCAGCTTTAATCGGAGAGAAGAGACCCAGTACTTC	CASSFNRREETQYF
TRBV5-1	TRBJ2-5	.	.	TGCGCCAGCAGTGCGAGTTCGTACCAAGAGACCCAGTACTTC	CASSASSYQETQYF
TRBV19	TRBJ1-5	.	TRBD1	TGTGCCAGTATCAAGCGAGGGGGACAGCACAACAATCAGCCCCAGCATTTT	CASIKRGGQHNNQPQHF
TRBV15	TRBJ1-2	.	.	TGTGCCACCAGCAGAGCGGGGGAGGCTAACTATGGCTACACCTTC	CATSRAGEANYGYTF
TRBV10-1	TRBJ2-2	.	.	TGCGCCAGCAGTGAGTGTTCCGGGGGTACGAACACCGGGGAGCTGTTTTTT	CASSECSGGTNTGELFF
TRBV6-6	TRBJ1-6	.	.	TGTGCCAGCAGCGACAGGACCCCCTATAATTCACCCCTCCACTTT	CASSDRTPYNSPLHF
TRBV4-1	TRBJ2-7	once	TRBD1	TGCGCCAGCAGCCAATGGGGACAGTCCCCCAACGAGCAGTACTTC	CASSQWGQSPNEQYF
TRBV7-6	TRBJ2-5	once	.	TGTGCCAGCAGCTACCTAGCGAGGGAAGAGACCCAGTACTTC	CASSYLAREETQYF
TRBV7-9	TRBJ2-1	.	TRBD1	TGTGCCAGCAGCTCCCCGACAGGGCCTACAAACCCCAATGAGCAGTTCTTC	CASSSPTGPTNPNEQFF
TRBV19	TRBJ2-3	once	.	TGTGCCAGTAGTGGGAGACAGGGTGGAGGGGGCACAGATACGCAGTATTTT	CASSGRQGGGGTDTQYF
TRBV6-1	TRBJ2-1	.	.	TGTGCCAGCAGTGAAGTTAATCCGAGATCCTATGAGCAGTTCTTC	CASSEVNPRSYEQFF
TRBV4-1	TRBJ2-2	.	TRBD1	TGCGCCAGCAGCCACACTACAGGGGGCACCGGGGAGCTGTTTTTT	CASSHTTGGTGELFF
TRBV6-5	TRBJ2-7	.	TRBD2	TGTGCCAGCAGTCTTAGACTAGCGGGGGGGCACGAGCAGTACTTC	CASSLRLAGGHEQYF
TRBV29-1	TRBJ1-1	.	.	TGCAGCGTTCTATTGACTAGTGGCACTGAAGCTTTCTTT	CSVLLTSGTEAFF
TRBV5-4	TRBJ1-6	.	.	TGTGCCAGCAGCTTTTTGGGGGGCTCCTATAATTCACCCCTCCACTTT	CASSFLGGSYNSPLHF
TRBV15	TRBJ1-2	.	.	TGTGCCACCAGCAGAGATAGTGACAGCTACTATGGCTACACCTTC	CATSRDSDSYYGYTF
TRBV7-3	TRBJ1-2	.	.	TGTGCCAGCAGCTTAGGGCCAGCTTCATATGGCTACACCTTC	CASSLGPASYGYTF